The 13 T cell receptor beta chains reported below all come from one sample, sequenced in a study of T cells in Graves' hyperthyroidism and ophthalmopathy. RNA transcripts yielded amplified TCR beta CDR3 regions. With the HTBI primer set, the TCR CDR3 went through a first round of RT-PCR. TCRdb reprocessed the multiplex PCR reads with MiXCR, giving one entry per CDR3 protein. Of about 570,000 distinct CDR3 sequences in the sample, around 15% were seen once. Sequenced material: blood. Receptors were obtained from a woman aged 40 to 49 with Graves' hyperthyroidism.

In its sample, this clonotype was seen many times. This sequence joins TRBV12-3 or TRBV12-4 and TRBJ2-2; TRBD2 matches 8 bases. With 5 bases clipped from V and 4 bases from J, the junction kept 12 bases outside the gene matches. This CDR3 is built from 17 residues. The CDR3 DNA is TGTGCCAGCAGTCCAACGGGGGGGTTCTTCGTCACCGGGGAGCTGTTTTTT. It encodes CASSPTGGFFVTGELFF.

This clonotype has ten or more counts. The chain employs TRBV27 and TRBJ2-1, with 14 bases fitting TRBD2. V shed 5 bases, J shed 11 bases, and the junction held 8 bases outside the gene matches. The length of the CDR3 is 15 residues. From germline, CDR1 is MNHEY and CDR2 SMNVEV (reference sequence). The CDR3 protein is CASSIRTSGRSKQFF. In DNA form, the CDR3 reads TGTGCCAGCAGTATCCGGACTAGCGGGAGGTCAAAGCAGTTCTTC.

The chain recombines TRBV7-3 with TRBJ2-1, with D tentatively TRBD1 or TRBD2 (5 bases each). The CDR3 has 15 residues. The V gene lost 5 bases and the J gene lost 4 bases, with 15 bases spanning the gap. Germline CDR1 is SGHTA and CDR2 is FQGTGA. CDR3 loop: CASSTGTPGYNEQFF. CDR3 sequence (DNA): TGTGCCAGCAGCACCGGGACGCCGGGATACAATGAGCAGTTCTTC.

This rearrangement joins TRBV11-3 to TRBJ2-2; 9 bases are shared with TRBD1. The CDR3 sequence is 17 residues long. CDR1 is SGHNT, CDR2 YENEEA, per germline. The J segment lost 4 bases and the V segment lost 0 bases, leaving 6 bases of the junction unmatched. The CDR3 DNA reads as TGTGCCAGCAGCTTAGATCTCGACAGGGGGGGCACCGGGGAGCTGTTTTTT. Translated, it gives CASSLDLDRGGTGELFF.

The chain is built from TRBV12-3 or TRBV12-4 and TRBJ2-7, with 9 bases fitting TRBD1. The CDR3 contains 16 residues. The trim removed 5 bases at V and 0 bases at J, leaving 8 bases unmatched. The CDR3, as DNA: TGTGCCAGCAGTCCCGGGACAGGGCCGAGCTCCTACGAGCAGTACTTC. Protein sequence: CASSPGTGPSSYEQYF.

This clonotype has ten or more counts. J is TRBJ2-3 and V is TRBV20-1, with 12 bases that match TRBD2. The V segment lost 1 base and the J segment 4 bases; nucleotides outside the gene matches: 9. The CDR3 contains 17 residues. The germline V gene encodes CDR1 DFQATT and CDR2 SNEGSKA (reference sequence). CDR3 sequence reads: CSARGVGLAGTADTQYF. CDR3 coding DNA: TGCAGTGCTAGAGGGGTAGGACTAGCGGGGACAGCAGATACGCAGTATTTT.

This clonotype was detected a few times. The rearrangement links TRBV19 to TRBJ2-5; 13 bases map to TRBD2. V dropped 5 bases and J dropped 4; count of bases not matched to a gene: 4. The length of the CDR3 is 15 residues. Germline lookup yields CDR1 LNHDA and CDR2 SQIVND (reference sequence). CDR3 loop: CASSFRTSGRETQYF. The CDR3 nucleotides are TGTGCCAGTAGTTTCCGGACTAGCGGGAGAGAGACCCAGTACTTC.

At least ten counts were recorded for this clonotype. The chain carries TRBV30 and TRBJ1-2; possibly TRBD1 for D (5 bases). Germline CDR1 GTSNPN, CDR2 SVGIG (reference sequence). The CDR3 runs 14 residues. The germline V and J ends were trimmed by 4 bases and 8 bases, with 20 bases remaining between them. The CDR3 region has the DNA TGTGCCTGGAACCCGCCGGGACTCCGAAGGGGCTACACCTTC. As protein: CAWNPPGLRRGYTF.

Notes on this clonotype: Its ends do not fully match the called genes, so a read error is possible. V gene TRBV18 combines with J gene TRBJ2-1; no clear D gene. The CDR3 contains 13 residues. Germline V gene sequence: CDR1 KGHSH, CDR2 LQKENI. The CDR3 nucleotides read TGTGCCAGCTCACCACTCGCTTCCCGCCATAAGGTCTTC. The encoded protein is CASSPLASRHKVF.

This clonotype came up many times. V and J are TRBV20-1 and TRBJ2-5; D is uncertain. There are 15 residues in the CDR3. Looked up from germline, CDR1 is DFQATT and CDR2 is SNEGSKA (reference sequence). Trimming stripped 0 bases from V and 6 bases from J, with 17 bases between. The CDR3 DNA reads TGCAGTGCTAGAGACCCGCAAGGGCTCGGGCAGACCCAGTACTTC. This codes for CSARDPQGLGQTQYF.

This clonotype was counted ten times or more. The chain carries TRBV12-3 or TRBV12-4 and TRBJ2-4, with D possibly TRBD1 on 7 matching bases. The CDR3 consists of 15 residues. V lost 2 bases to trimming and J lost 4 bases, with 12 bases between them. CDR3 protein: CASSLPGDRKNIQYF. DNA for the CDR3: TGTGCCAGCAGTTTACCGGGGGACAGAAAAAACATTCAGTACTTC.

This clonotype has a handful of counts. The chain is built from TRBV5-1 and TRBJ2-3; the match to TRBD1 covers 9 bases. Losses at the gene ends were 5 bases for V and 4 bases for J; bases not matched to a gene: 5. This CDR3 is built from 14 residues. The germline V gene has CDR1 SGHRS and CDR2 YFSETQ. The DNA of the CDR3 is TGCGCCAGCAGACTGGGACAGGGTTCAGATACGCAGTATTTT. Translation gives CASRLGQGSDTQYF.

This clonotype was seen at least ten times. The chain couples TRBV6-1 to TRBJ1-1, with unresolved D. The CDR3 is made up of 14 amino acids. Trimming took 5 bases from V and 4 from J, leaving 14 bases between them. Germline CDR1 is MNHNS and CDR2 is SASEGT. CDR3 loop: CASSLGGVSTEAFF. The CDR3 bases are TGTGCCAGCAGTTTAGGAGGTGTGAGCACTGAAGCTTTCTTT.